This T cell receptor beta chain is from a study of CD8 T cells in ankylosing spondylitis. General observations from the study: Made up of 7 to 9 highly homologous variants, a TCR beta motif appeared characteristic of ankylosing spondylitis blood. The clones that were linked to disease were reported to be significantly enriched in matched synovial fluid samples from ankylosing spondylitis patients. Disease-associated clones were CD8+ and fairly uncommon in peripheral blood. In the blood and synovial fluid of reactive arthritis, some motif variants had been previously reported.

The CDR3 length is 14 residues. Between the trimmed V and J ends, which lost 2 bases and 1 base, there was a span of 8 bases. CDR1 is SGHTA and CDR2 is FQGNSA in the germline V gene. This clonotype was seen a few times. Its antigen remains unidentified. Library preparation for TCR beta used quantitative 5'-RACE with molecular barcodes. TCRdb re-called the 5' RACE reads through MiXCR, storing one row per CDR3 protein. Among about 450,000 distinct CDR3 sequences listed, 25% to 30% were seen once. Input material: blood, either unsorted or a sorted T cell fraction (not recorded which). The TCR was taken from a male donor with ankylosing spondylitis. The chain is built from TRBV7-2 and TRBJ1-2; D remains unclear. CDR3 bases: TGTGCCAGCAGCTTAATTAACGTTAACTATGGCTACACCTTC. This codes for CASSLINVNYGYTF.